Reported below is one TCR beta chain. The antigen remains undetermined. This sample was taken from a study of cytomegalovirus exposure and HLA in healthy donors. Study-wide points: A later analysis showed HLA-associated TCR beta chains outstripping equally common others in clonal expansion. Under in vitro conditions, three CMV-associated chains were confirmed as specific for CMV antigens.

Trimming left V 0 bases short and J 2 bases short, with 16 bases between. CDR1 is LGHNA and CDR2 is YSLEER in the germline V gene. The CDR3 is 17 residues long. 60 Vbeta and 13 Jbeta primers were used in PCR. The repertoire was sequenced with immunoSEQ multiplex PCR; TCRdb's copy has only in-frame clones and lacks some. The sample lists about 150,000 clones, around 67% occurring once. Material: PBMCs. V and J are TRBV4-3 and TRBJ2-5, with a possible D match to TRBD2 (6 bases). This TCR was sampled from a woman aged 18-35 years in good health and CMV-seronegative. CDR3 nucleotide sequence: TGCGCCAGCAGCCAAGAGCTGTCTTTCGGGGGTCAAGAGACCCAGTACTTC. Its protein is CASSQELSFGGQETQYF.